This TCR beta chain was profiled in a study of blood T cell repertoires in COVID-19 (dated by TCRdb to the early 2020s). Looking at the study overall: Samples from collaborators originated in the United States, Italy and Spain and spanned both the acute and convalescent phases of COVID-19. A freely available public database, intended as a resource for researchers studying the immune response to SARS-CoV-2, is where the repertoires were released. The prospective study material was composed of cDNA or gDNA derived from T cells, B-cell-depleted T cells, or PBMCs. Where available, HLA class I and class II types were obtained from metadata supplied by the sample provider rather than from assay-based typing. A de-identified subject ID, COVID-19 status, age in years and sex were almost always included in the sample metadata. Samples were obtained from the ongoing ImmuneRACE study (first 160 participants) and from about 1,300 subjects provided by 6 global collaborators. The dataset comprised deeply sampled blood TCRbeta repertoires from subjects exposed to, actively infected with, or recovered from COVID-19. Here is what the overall study found, with its caveats: The amount of clinical and demographic metadata varied by source and participant and was provided uncurated.

The immunoSEQ Assay, a bias-controlled multiplex PCR, was used to amplify TCRbeta CDR3 regions from genomic DNA. The original pipeline was this. Nucleated cell counts per sample were estimated from amplification of reference gene primers within the assay. To quantify the absolute abundance of each unique TCRbeta CDR3 rearrangement, sequence reads were collapsed and filtered. For each sample, productive Simpson clonality was calculated by taking the square root of Simpson's diversity index across productive rearrangements. The source is immuneACCESS, and TCRdb retained only in-frame sequences with V and J called. Part of the clones is not carried over; for the studies checked, unresolved V genes explain less than half of this, and the remainder is unexplained. The V and J calls and the clone size are those of that table, but D and trimming were determined from the DNA. The sample yields some 77,000 clones; roughly 89% were counted once. Jointly, the top ten make up around 4.5% of the sample.

In regard to this clone: It has no known antigen specificity. Base qualities were left out, and no much larger clone turns up one base away.

Each collaborating institution followed its own protocols to collect whole blood in K2EDTA tubes. For TCRbeta analysis, collaborator samples were shipped as frozen whole blood, as isolated PBMCs, or as DNA extracted from either sample type. The CDR3 contains 16 residues, cysteine and phenylalanine counted. Only the CDR3 part of the read is kept: 48 bases, read in frame from the first base. V is clipped by 4 bases and J by 5 bases, and the sequence between their germline boundaries is 23 bases long. According to the germline V gene, CDR1 reads SQVTM and CDR2 reads ANQGSEA. Sequencing was done on a sample of peripheral blood. The receptor was derived from a woman aged 80 or over with active or convalescent COVID-19. The chain couples TRBV29-1 to TRBJ1-1, with no D gene named confidently. The CDR3 region has the sequence CSVGKFGLMDRTEAFF. At the DNA level, the sequence is TGCAGCGTTGGCAAGTTCGGGTTAATGGATCGGACTGAAGCTTTCTTT.